This TCR beta chain was observed in a study of patients and donors after allogeneic stem cell transplantation. V was pared by 8 bases and J by 7 bases, with 8 bases of the junction left unmatched. The CDR3 consists of 14 residues. Germline values: CDR1 LGHNA, CDR2 YNFKEQ. TCRdb reprocessed the RT-PCR reads with MiXCR, giving one entry per CDR3 protein. The table includes some 150,000 distinct CDR3 sequences, roughly two fifths detected once. The sequence was collected from a human donor who was either an allogeneic HSCT recipient or a stem cell or donor lymphocyte infusion donor (not recorded which). It is not recorded whose cells these are; they may come from a transplant donor. Input material: blood, either unsorted or a sorted T cell fraction (not recorded which). The chain recombines TRBV4-2 with TRBJ1-4; 9 nucleotides line up with TRBD1. The CDR3, as DNA: TGTGCCAGCGGACTACAGGGGGCAAGTGAAAAACTGTTTTTT. Translating it yields CASGLQGASEKLFF.